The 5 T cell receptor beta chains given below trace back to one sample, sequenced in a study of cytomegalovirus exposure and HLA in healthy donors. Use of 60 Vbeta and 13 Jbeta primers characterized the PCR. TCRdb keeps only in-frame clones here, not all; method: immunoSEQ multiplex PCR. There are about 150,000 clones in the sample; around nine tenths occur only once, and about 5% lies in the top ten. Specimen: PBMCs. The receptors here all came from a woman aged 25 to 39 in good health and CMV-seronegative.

The CDR3 DNA follows: TGTGCCATCAGTGAGTTCCTAGCGGGTGCTCCTAGCACAGATACGCAGTATTTT. Translated: CAISEFLAGAPSTDTQYF. This chain joins TRBV10-3 and TRBJ2-3, with 8 bases identical to TRBD2. This CDR3 is built from 18 residues. V trimming: 1 base; J trimming: 0 bases; junction bases outside the gene matches: 9. CDR1 and CDR2 (germline): ENHRY, SYGVKD.

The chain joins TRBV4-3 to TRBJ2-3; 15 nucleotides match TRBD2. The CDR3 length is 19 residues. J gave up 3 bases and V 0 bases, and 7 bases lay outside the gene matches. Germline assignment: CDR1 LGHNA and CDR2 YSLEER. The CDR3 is CASSQDPGLAGGPTDTQYF. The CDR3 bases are TGCGCCAGCAGCCAAGATCCAGGACTAGCGGGGGGGCCTACAGATACGCAGTATTTT.

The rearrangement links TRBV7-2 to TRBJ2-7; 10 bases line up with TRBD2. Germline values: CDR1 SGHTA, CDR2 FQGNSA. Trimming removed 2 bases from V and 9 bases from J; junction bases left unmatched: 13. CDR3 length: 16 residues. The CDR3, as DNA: TGTGCCAGCAGCTTATATCATCCGCCAATAGCGGGAGGGCAGTACTTC. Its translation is CASSLYHPPIAGGQYF.

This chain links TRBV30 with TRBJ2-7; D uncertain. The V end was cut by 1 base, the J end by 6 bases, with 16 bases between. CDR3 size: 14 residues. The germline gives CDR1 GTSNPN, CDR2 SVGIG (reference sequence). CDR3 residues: CAWSEVARYSEQYF. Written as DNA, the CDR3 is TGTGCCTGGAGTGAAGTGGCCCGATATTCCGAGCAGTACTTC.

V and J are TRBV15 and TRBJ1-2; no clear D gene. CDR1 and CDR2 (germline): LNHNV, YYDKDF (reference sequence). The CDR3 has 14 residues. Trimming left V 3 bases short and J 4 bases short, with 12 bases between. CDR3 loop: CATSRGPTPYGYTF. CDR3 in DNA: TGTGCCACCAGCAGGGGCCCTACCCCCTATGGCTACACCTTC. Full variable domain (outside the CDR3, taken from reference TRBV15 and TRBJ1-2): DAMVIQNPRYQVTQFGKPVTLSCSQTLNHNVMYWYQQKSSQAPKLLFHYYDKDFNNEADTPDNFQSRRPNTSFCFLDIRSPGLGDTAMYLCATSRGPTPYGYTFGSGTRLTVV.